This T cell receptor (beta chain) was profiled in a study of technical replicates of blood from a few donors. Germline CDR1 MNHEY, CDR2 SMNVEV (reference sequence). Trimming pared 8 bases from V and 6 bases from J, leaving 20 bases between. The CDR3 length is 15 residues. Repertoires were generated with immunoSEQ multiplex PCR, while TCRdb's copy carries only in-frame clones and drops some. In the table there are roughly 83,000 clones, roughly nine tenths of which are singletons. This sequence was found in a human donor in good health. Material: T cells isolated from PBMCs. The rearrangement uses TRBV27 and TRBJ2-1, with D possibly matching TRBD1 (5 bases). DNA for the CDR3: TGTGCCAGCGCCCCGGACACCCGGTTTAGCAATGAGCAGTTCTTC. Translation gives CASAPDTRFSNEQFF.